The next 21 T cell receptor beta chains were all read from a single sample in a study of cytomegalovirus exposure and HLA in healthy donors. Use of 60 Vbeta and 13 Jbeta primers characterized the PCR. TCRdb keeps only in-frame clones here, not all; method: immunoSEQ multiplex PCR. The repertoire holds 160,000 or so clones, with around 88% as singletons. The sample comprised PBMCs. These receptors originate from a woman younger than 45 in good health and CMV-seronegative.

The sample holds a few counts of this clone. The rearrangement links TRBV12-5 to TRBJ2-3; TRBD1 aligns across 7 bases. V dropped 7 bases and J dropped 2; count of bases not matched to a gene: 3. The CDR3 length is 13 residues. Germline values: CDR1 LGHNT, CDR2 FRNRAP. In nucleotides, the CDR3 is TGTGCTAGTGTGGGACAGAACACAGATACGCAGTATTTT. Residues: CASVGQNTDTQYF.

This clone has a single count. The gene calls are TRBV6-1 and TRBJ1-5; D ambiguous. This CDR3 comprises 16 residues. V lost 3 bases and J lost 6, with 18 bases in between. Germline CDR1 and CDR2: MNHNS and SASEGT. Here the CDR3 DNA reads TGTGCCAGCAGTGACCCTTTGGGCGAAGGCCGTCAGCCCCAGCATTTT. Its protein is CASSDPLGEGRQPQHF.

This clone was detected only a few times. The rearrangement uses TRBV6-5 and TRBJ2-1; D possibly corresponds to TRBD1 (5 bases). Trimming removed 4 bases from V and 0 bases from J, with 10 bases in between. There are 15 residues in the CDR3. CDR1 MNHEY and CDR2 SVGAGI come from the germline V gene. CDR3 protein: CASSSTESSYNEQFF. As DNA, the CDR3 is TGTGCCAGCAGTTCGACAGAGAGCTCCTACAATGAGCAGTTCTTC.

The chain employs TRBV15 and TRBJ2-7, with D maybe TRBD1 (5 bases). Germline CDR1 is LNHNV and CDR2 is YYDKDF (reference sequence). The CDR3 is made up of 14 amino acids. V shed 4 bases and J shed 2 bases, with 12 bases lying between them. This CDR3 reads CATSTDSGAYEQYF. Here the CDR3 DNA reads TGTGCCACCAGCACCGACAGTGGCGCCTACGAGCAGTACTTC.

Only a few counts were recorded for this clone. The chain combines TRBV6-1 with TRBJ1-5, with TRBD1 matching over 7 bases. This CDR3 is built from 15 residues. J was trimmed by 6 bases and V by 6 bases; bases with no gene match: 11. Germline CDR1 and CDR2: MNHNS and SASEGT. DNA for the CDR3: TGTGCCAGCAGGGGACAGTCAATTAGGAGTCAGCCCCAGCATTTT. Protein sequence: CASRGQSIRSQPQHF.

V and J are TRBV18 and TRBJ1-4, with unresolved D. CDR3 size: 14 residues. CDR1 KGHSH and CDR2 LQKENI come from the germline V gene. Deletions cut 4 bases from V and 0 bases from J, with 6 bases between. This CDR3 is CASSLAATNEKLFF. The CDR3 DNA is TGTGCCAGCTCACTTGCAGCAACTAATGAAAAACTGTTTTTT.

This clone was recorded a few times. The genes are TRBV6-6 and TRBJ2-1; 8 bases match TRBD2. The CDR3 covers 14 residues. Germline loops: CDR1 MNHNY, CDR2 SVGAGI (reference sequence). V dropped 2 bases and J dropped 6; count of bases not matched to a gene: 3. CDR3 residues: CASSYPGLANEQFF. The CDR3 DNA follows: TGTGCCAGCAGTTACCCAGGACTAGCCAATGAGCAGTTCTTC.

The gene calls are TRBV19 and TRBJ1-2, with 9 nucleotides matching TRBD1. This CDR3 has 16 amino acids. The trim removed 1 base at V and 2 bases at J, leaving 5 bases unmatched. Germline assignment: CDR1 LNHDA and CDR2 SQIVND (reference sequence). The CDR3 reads CASSIGGTGMNYGYTF. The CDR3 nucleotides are TGTGCCAGTAGTATAGGGGGGACAGGGATGAACTATGGCTACACCTTC. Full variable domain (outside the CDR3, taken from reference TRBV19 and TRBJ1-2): DGGITQSPKYLFRKEGQNVTLSCEQNLNHDAMYWYRQDPGQGLRLIYYSQIVNDFQKGDIAEGYSVSREKKESFPLTVTSAQKNPTAFYLCASSIGGTGMNYGYTFGSGTRLTVV.

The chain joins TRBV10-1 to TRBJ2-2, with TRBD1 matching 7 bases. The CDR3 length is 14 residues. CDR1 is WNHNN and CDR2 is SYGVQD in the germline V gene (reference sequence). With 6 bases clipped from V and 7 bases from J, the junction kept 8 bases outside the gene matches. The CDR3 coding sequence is TGCGCCAGCAGGTTTGACAGGGCGTTCGGGGAGCTGTTTTTT. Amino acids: CASRFDRAFGELFF.

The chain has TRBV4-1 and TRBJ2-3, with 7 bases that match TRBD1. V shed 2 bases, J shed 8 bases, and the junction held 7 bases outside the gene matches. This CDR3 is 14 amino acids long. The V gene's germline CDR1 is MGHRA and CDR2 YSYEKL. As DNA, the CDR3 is TGCGCCAGCAGCCAACCCGGACAGGATGGTACGCAGTATTTT. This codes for CASSQPGQDGTQYF.

The CDR3 sequence is CASSFRGSDQPQHF. The CDR3 coding sequence is TGTGCCAGTAGTTTCCGGGGGTCGGATCAGCCCCAGCATTTT. V and J are TRBV19 and TRBJ1-5; D possibly corresponds to TRBD1 (5 bases). Trimming took 5 bases from V and 5 from J, leaving 13 bases between them. Germline CDR1 reads LNHDA; CDR2 reads SQIVND (reference sequence). The CDR3 is made up of 14 amino acids.

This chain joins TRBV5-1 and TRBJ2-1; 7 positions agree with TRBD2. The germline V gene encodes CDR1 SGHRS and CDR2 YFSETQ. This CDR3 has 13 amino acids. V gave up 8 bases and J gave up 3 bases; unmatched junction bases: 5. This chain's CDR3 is CASCRDYYNEQFF. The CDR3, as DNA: TGCGCCAGTTGCCGGGACTACTACAATGAGCAGTTCTTC.

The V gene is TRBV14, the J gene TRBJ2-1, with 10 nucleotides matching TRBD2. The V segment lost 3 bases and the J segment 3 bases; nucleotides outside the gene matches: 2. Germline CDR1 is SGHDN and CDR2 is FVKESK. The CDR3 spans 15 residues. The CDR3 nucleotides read TGTGCCAGCAGCCACACTAGCGGGATCTACAATGAGCAGTTCTTC. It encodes CASSHTSGIYNEQFF.

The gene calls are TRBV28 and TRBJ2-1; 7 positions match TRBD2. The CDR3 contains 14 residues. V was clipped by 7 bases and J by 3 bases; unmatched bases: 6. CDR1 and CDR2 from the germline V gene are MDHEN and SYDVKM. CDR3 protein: CASIGAGFYNEQFF. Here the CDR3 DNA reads TGTGCCAGCATTGGAGCGGGATTCTACAATGAGCAGTTCTTC. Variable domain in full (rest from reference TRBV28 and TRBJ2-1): DVKVTQSSRYLVKRTGEKVFLECVQDMDHENMFWYRQDPGLGLRLIYFSYDVKMKEKGDIPEGYSVSREKKERFSLILESASTNQTSMYLCASIGAGFYNEQFFGPGTRLTVL.

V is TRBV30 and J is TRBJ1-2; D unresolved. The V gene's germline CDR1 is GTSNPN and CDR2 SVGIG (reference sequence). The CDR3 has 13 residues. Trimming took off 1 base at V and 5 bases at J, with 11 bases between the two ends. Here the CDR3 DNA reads TGTGCCTGGAGTGGGGCAGCCCTTTATGGCTACACCTTC. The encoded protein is CAWSGAALYGYTF.

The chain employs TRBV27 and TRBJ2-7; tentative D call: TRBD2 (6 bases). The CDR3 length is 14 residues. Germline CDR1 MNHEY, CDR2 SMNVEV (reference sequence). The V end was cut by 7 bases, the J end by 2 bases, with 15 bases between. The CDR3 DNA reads TGTGCCAGCAAACCCGGGACTCCAGCCTACGAGCAGTACTTC. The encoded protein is CASKPGTPAYEQYF.

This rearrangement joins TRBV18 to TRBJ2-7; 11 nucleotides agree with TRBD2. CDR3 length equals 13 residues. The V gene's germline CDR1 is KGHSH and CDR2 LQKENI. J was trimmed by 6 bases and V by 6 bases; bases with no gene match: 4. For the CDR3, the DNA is TGTGCCAGCTCGCCCGGGACTAGCGGCGAGCAGTACTTC. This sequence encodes CASSPGTSGEQYF.

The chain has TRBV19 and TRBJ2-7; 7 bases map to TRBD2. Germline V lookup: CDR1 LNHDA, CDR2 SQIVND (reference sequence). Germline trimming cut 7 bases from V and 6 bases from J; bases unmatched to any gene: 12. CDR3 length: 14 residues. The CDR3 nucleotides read TGTGCCAGTACTTACTGGGCGGGAGCGGTCGAGCAGTACTTC. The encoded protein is CASTYWAGAVEQYF. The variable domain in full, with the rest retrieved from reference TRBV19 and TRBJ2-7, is DGGITQSPKYLFRKEGQNVTLSCEQNLNHDAMYWYRQDPGQGLRLIYYSQIVNDFQKGDIAEGYSVSREKKESFPLTVTSAQKNPTAFYLCASTYWAGAVEQYFGPGTRLTVT.

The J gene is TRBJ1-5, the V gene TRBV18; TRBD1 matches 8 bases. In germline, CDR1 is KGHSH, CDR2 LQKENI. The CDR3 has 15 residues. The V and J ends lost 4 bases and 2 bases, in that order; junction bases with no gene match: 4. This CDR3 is CASSHDRGGNQPQHF. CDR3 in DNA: TGTGCCAGCTCACACGACAGGGGAGGCAATCAGCCCCAGCATTTT. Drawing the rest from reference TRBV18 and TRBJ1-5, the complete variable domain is NAGVMQNPRHLVRRRGQEARLRCSPMKGHSHVYWYRQLPEEGLKFMVYLQKENIIDESGMPKERFSAEFPKEGPSILRIQQVVRGDSAAYFCASSHDRGGNQPQHFGDGTRLSIL.

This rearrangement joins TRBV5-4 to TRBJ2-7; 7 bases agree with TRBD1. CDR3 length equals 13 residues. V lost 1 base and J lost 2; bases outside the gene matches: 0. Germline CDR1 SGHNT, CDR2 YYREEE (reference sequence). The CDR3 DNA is TGTGCCAGCAGCTTGCAGGGGGCCTACGAGCAGTACTTC. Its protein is CASSLQGAYEQYF.

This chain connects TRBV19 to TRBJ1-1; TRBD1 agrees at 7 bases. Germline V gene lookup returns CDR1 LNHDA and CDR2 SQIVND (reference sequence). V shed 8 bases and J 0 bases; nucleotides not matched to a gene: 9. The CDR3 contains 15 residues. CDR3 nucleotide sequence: TGTGCCAGTCGGACTTCGGGACAGATGAACACTGAAGCTTTCTTT. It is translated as CASRTSGQMNTEAFF.